These 10 T cell receptor beta chains share one sample of origin, sequenced in a study of blood T cells in healthy people across ages. Alongside a J-beta primer mix, a sample-barcoded 5' primer served in a second PCR lasting roughly 7 to 12 cycles. One entry per CDR3 protein results from TCRdb running MiXCR on the 5' RACE reads. The data show 780,000 or so distinct CDR3 sequences, around 25% seen once. These data were also filed under a second study, of T cells of mothers and their children.

Sequencing was performed on blood. The receptor source for this set is a boy aged 5 to 17 in good health.

The V and J genes are TRBV2 and TRBJ1-5; D is ambiguous. Germline V CDR1 and CDR2: SNHLY, FYNNEI. This CDR3 has 15 residues. V was pared by 3 bases and J by 1 base, with 10 bases between. CDR3 nucleotides: TGTGCCAGCAGTGAGGAGCAGTCGAGCAATCAGCCCCAGCATTTT. It encodes CASSEEQSSNQPQHF.

This clonotype was seen a handful of times. This chain connects TRBV7-2 to TRBJ2-3; tentatively, D is TRBD2 (6 bases). The germline CDR1 and CDR2 sequences are SGHTA and FQGNSA. V was shortened by 4 bases and J by 5 bases, with 10 bases between the two germline ends. The CDR3 totals 13 residues. CDR3 loop: CASSSTGLDTQYF. The DNA of the CDR3 is TGTGCCAGCAGCTCGACGGGACTAGATACGCAGTATTTT.

This chain uses TRBV7-8 with TRBJ2-7; possibly TRBD1 for D (5 bases). V lost 8 bases and J 4 bases, leaving 18 bases between the germline ends. Germline V gene sequence: CDR1 SGHVS, CDR2 FQNEAQ. This CDR3 has 14 amino acids. The CDR3 coding sequence is TGTGCCAGCGTTCAAAAGGGGCGAATTTACGAGCAGTACTTC. Protein product: CASVQKGRIYEQYF.

In its sample, this clonotype was seen a few times. The chain couples TRBV27 to TRBJ1-2; 8 bases are shared with TRBD1. With 10 bases clipped from V and 2 bases from J, the junction kept 12 bases outside the gene matches. CDR3 length: 15 amino acids. CDR1 is MNHEY, CDR2 SMNVEV, per germline (reference sequence). The CDR3 region has the DNA TGTGCCACCCGCTGGGTGACAGGGGCCAACTATGGCTACACCTTC. Encoded protein: CATRWVTGANYGYTF.

This clonotype was detected a few times. The rearrangement joins TRBV12-3 or TRBV12-4 to TRBJ1-5; the D gene is possibly TRBD1 (5 bases). V was pared by 9 bases and J by 1 base, with 13 bases between. This CDR3 comprises 14 residues. The CDR3 region is CASGDFKSNQPQHF. Here the CDR3 DNA reads TGTGCCAGTGGGGACTTCAAGAGCAATCAGCCCCAGCATTTT.

This sequence joins TRBV28 and TRBJ2-5; TRBD2 agrees at 14 bases. Germline CDR1 MDHEN, CDR2 SYDVKM. The CDR3 has 15 residues. The trim removed 5 bases at V and 10 bases at J, leaving 9 bases unmatched. The CDR3 sequence is CASSQRGLAGVGQYF. The CDR3 DNA sequence: TGTGCCAGCAGTCAACGGGGACTAGCGGGGGTCGGCCAGTACTTC.

The V and J genes are TRBV19 and TRBJ2-5; TRBD2 agrees at 7 bases. Trimming removed 5 bases from V and 5 bases from J; junction bases left unmatched: 8. The CDR3 runs 14 residues. Germline CDR1 reads LNHDA; CDR2 reads SQIVND (reference sequence). The CDR3 DNA sequence: TGTGCCAGTAGTCCTTCACTAGCGTTGGAGACCCAGTACTTC. As protein: CASSPSLALETQYF.

The rearrangement uses TRBV2 and TRBJ2-5, with 8 bases fitting TRBD2. J gave up 5 bases and V 2 bases, and 7 bases lay outside the gene matches. The CDR3 is made up of 15 amino acids. Germline values: CDR1 SNHLY, CDR2 FYNNEI. The CDR3 protein is CASSERGGAAETQYF. The DNA for the CDR3 is TGTGCCAGCAGTGAACGGGGGGGGGCTGCGGAGACCCAGTACTTC.

The chain recombines TRBV28 with TRBJ1-2, with a tentative D call TRBD1 (6 bases). Trimming shortened V by 4 bases and J by 0 bases, and 18 bases separated the two germline ends. Germline values: CDR1 MDHEN, CDR2 SYDVKM. The CDR3 extends over 17 amino acids. CDR3 DNA: TGTGCCAGCAGTTCCGTGGCAGGGGCCCTTTCTAACTATGGCTACACCTTC. Translation: CASSSVAGALSNYGYTF.

This clonotype has a handful of counts. V and J are TRBV7-9 and TRBJ1-3; D not certain. The CDR3 is made up of 14 amino acids. With 3 bases removed from V and 6 bases from J, the gap between germline ends came to 12 bases. In germline, CDR1 is SEHNR, CDR2 FQNEAQ (reference sequence). CDR3 DNA: TGTGCCAGCAGCTTTCGTGACCGATCAAACACCATATATTTT. Translating it yields CASSFRDRSNTIYF. Using reference TRBV7-9 and TRBJ1-3 for the parts outside the CDR3, the full variable domain is DTGVSQNPRHKITKRGQNVTFRCDPISEHNRLYWYRQTLGQGPEFLTYFQNEAQLEKSRLLSDRFSAERPKGSFSTLEIQRTEQGDSAMYLCASSFRDRSNTIYFGEGSWLTVV.